The rows below give T cell receptor beta chains drawn from one sample of a study of tumor-infiltrating lymphocytes in primary liver carcinoma. TCRdb re-called the multiplex PCR reads with MiXCR, one entry per CDR3 protein. The sample includes about 320,000 distinct CDR3 sequences, 60% to 80% of them seen just once. Material for sequencing was peripheral blood. Every receptor here comes from a man aged 35 to 55 with primary liver carcinoma and hepatitis B virus infection. The CDR3 runs from the conserved cysteine through the conserved F or W. D genes are given only for firm matches. Part of the rows lack a size; the others show once, few, many or a class for expanded clones.

size	V	J	D	DNA	CDR3
few	TRBV6-2/TRBV6-3	TRBJ2-1	NA	TGTGCCAGCAGTACCCCGCCCATTTGGGGGAATGAGCAGTTCTTC	CASSTPPIWGNEQFF
NA	TRBV4-1	TRBJ2-5	NA	TGCGCCAGCAGCCACCACGGGATAGCGGAGACCCAGTACTTC	CASSHHGIAETQYF
NA	TRBV6-5	TRBJ2-7	TRBD1	TGTGCCAGCAGTCACAGGGGCACCAGCGACGAGCAGTACTTC	CASSHRGTSDEQYF
NA	TRBV4-3	TRBJ2-7	NA	TGCGCCAGCAGCCAAAGCAAGAGTAGGGTGCAGTACTTC	CASSQSKSRVQYF
many	TRBV6-1	TRBJ2-7	NA	TGTGCCAGCAGTGAAGCTGGGGACGGACCCTACGAGCAGTACTTC	CASSEAGDGPYEQYF
NA	TRBV6-1	TRBJ1-1	NA	TGTGCCAGCAGTTGGGGACCTCAGATGAACACTGAAGCTTTCTTT	CASSWGPQMNTEAFF
once	TRBV28	TRBJ2-3	TRBD1	TGTGCCTGCAGTTCCCCGGGACAGGGTTCAGATACGCAGTATTTT	CACSSPGQGSDTQYF
once	TRBV12-3/TRBV12-4	TRBJ2-7	NA	TGTGCCAGCGGTCCCACGAGTCCACACGAGCAGTGCTTC	CASGPTSPHEQCF
NA	TRBV21-1	TRBJ2-4	NA	TGTGCCAGCAGCAAACTCTGCGCGGGAGGGAGGGCCAAAAATATTCAGTACTTC	CASSKLCAGGRAKNIQYF
NA	TRBV14	TRBJ2-1	NA	TGTGCCAGCAGCCAAGGGAGAGGGAGCTTCGACAATGAGCAGTTCTTC	CASSQGRGSFDNEQFF
many	TRBV13	TRBJ2-1	NA	TGTGCCAGCAGCTTACCGGGCGGACCGTTGAATGAGCAGTTCTTC	CASSLPGGPLNEQFF
once	TRBV24-1	TRBJ2-5	NA	TGTGCCACCAGTTTGCAAGAGACCCAGTACTTC	CATSLQETQYF
many	TRBV11-1	TRBJ2-7	NA	TGTGCCAGCAGCTTCGGGCACGAGCAGTACTTC	CASSFGHEQYF
NA	TRBV24-1	TRBJ2-3	NA	TGTGCCACCAGTGATCCTGGGGAAAAGGGGACAGATACGCAGTATTTT	CATSDPGEKGTDTQYF
NA	TRBV28	TRBJ2-3	NA	TGTGCCAGCAGACCCTCTGGGGCAGGGACGCAGTATTTT	CASRPSGAGTQYF
NA	TRBV5-6	TRBJ2-4	NA	TGTGCCAGCAGCTCATGGATTCTGAAAAACACTCAGTACTTC	CASSSWILKNTQYF